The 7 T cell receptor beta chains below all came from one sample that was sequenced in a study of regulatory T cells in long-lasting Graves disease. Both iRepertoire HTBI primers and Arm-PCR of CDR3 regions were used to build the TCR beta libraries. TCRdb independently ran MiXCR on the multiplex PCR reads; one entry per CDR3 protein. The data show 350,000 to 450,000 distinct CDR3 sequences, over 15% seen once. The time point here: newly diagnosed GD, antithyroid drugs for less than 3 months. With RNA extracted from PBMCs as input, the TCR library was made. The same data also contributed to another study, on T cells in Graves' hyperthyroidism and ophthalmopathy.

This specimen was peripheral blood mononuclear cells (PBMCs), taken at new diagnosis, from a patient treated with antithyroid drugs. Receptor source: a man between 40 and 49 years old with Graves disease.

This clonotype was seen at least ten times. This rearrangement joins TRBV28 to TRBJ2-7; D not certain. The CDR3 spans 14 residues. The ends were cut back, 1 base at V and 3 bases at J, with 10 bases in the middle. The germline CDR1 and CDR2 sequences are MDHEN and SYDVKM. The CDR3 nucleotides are TGTGCCAGCAGTTTATTAAGTATGAACTACGAGCAGTACTTC. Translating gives CASSLLSMNYEQYF.

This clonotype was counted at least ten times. CDR3 DNA sequence: TGTGCCAGCAGCCAAGCTGATGAGAATGAAAAACTGTTTTTT. Amino acids: CASSQADENEKLFF. The chain employs TRBV28 and TRBJ1-4; D unclear. This CDR3 is 14 amino acids long. Germline CDR1 is MDHEN and CDR2 is SYDVKM. V was shortened by 6 bases and J by 5 bases, with 13 bases between the two germline ends.

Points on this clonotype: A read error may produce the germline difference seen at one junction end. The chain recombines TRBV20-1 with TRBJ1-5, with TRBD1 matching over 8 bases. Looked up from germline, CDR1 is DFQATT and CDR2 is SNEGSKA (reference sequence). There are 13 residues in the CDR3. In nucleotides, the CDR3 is TGCAGAGCTAAGCGGGACAGGTATCAGCCCCAGCATTTT. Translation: CRAKRDRYQPQHF.

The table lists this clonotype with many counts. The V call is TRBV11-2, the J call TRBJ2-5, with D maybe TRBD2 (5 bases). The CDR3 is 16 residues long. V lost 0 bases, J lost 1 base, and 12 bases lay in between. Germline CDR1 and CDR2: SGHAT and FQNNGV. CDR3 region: CASSLEFSGFQETQYF. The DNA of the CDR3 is TGTGCCAGCAGCTTAGAATTTTCGGGATTCCAAGAGACCCAGTACTTC. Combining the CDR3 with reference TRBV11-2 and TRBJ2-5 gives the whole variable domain EAGVAQSPRYKIIEKRQSVAFWCNPISGHATLYWYQQILGQGPKLLIQFQNNGVVDDSQLPKDRFSAERLKGVDSTLKIQPAKLEDSAVYLCASSLEFSGFQETQYFGPGTRLLVL.

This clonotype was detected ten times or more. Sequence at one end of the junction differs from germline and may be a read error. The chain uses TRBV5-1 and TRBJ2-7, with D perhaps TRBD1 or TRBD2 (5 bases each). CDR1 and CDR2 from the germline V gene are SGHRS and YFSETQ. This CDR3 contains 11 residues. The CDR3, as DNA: TGTGCCAGCAGCTTGGGGGACGAGCAGTACTTC. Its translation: CASSLGDEQYF.

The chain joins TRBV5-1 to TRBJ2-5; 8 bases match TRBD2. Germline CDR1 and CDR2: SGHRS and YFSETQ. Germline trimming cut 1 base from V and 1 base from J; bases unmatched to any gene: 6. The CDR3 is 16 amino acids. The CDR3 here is CASSLFAGGSQETQYF. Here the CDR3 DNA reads TGCGCCAGCAGCTTGTTTGCGGGGGGCTCCCAAGAGACCCAGTACTTC.

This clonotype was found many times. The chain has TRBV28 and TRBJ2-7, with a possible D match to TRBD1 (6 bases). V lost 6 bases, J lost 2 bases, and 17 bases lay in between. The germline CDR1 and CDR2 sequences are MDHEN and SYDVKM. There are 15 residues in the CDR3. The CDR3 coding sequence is TGTGCCAGCAGCACACCGGGACAACCGCCCTACGAGCAGTACTTC. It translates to CASSTPGQPPYEQYF.